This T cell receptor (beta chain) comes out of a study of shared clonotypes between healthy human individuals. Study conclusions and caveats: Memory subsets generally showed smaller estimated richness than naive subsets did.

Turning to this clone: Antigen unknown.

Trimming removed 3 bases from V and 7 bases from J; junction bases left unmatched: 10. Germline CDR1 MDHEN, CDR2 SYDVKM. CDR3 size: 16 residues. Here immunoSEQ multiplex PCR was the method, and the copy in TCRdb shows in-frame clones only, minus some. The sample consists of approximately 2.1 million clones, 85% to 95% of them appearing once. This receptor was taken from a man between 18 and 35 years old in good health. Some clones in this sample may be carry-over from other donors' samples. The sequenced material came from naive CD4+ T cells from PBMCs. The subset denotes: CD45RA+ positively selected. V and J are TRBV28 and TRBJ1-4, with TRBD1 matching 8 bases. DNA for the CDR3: TGTGCCAGCAGTTTGCCAGGGGGCGCAGCCGGTGAAAAACTGTTTTTT. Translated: CASSLPGGAAGEKLFF. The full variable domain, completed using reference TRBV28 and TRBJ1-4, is DVKVTQSSRYLVKRTGEKVFLECVQDMDHENMFWYRQDPGLGLRLIYFSYDVKMKEKGDIPEGYSVSREKKERFSLILESASTNQTSMYLCASSLPGGAAGEKLFFGSGTQLSVL.